The rows below give T cell receptor beta chains drawn from one sample of a study of cytomegalovirus exposure and HLA in healthy donors. Libraries were prepared by immunoSEQ multiplex PCR; TCRdb keeps only in-frame clonotypes and omits some of them. Its clone listing holds around 80,000 clones. The sequencing sample was made of PBMCs. These receptors were collected from a boy aged 5-17 years in good health and CMV-seronegative. Both conserved end residues are part of each CDR3.

CDR3 protein	V gene	J gene
CASSQGYRNSPLHF	TRBV14	TRBJ1-6
CASSSREGSHIQYF	TRBV27	TRBJ2-4
CASSPTTSGVTGANVLTF	TRBV18	TRBJ2-6
CARTPGTPKGTGELFF	TRBV27	TRBJ2-2
CARSLVGHHNYGYTF	TRBV5-3	TRBJ1-2
CASSKGTAGNTIYF	TRBV6-1	TRBJ1-3
CASSLPRRQETQYF	TRBV7-2	TRBJ2-5
CASSENVPGTGDYSNQPQHF	TRBV6-1	TRBJ1-5
CAISAPTIAGGADTQYF	TRBV10-3	TRBJ2-3
CASSIDNEQFF	TRBV19	TRBJ2-1
CASSPREAEAFF	TRBV28	TRBJ1-1
CASSLPGGNTEAFF	TRBV13	TRBJ1-1
CASSSPGQGAGYEQYF	TRBV5-8	TRBJ2-7
CASSVEGRAIYGYTF	TRBV9	TRBJ1-2
CASSEGQWNTGELFF	TRBV2	TRBJ2-2
CATSSGQVDSGANVLTF	TRBV15	TRBJ2-6
CASSPVQREAYEQYF	TRBV6-6	TRBJ2-7
CAWRGGGADNEQFF	TRBV30	TRBJ2-1
CASSLGQGAYYGYTF	TRBV5-1	TRBJ1-2
CASSADGGGGEAFF	TRBV6-4	TRBJ1-1
CASSQDHSGTGELFF	TRBV4-2	TRBJ2-2
CASRAGLGGDTQYF	TRBV6-6	TRBJ2-3
CASSLQGNTEAFF	TRBV5-5	TRBJ1-1
CASSQDWDREFNEQFF	TRBV4-2	TRBJ2-1
CASSVAVNTEAFF	TRBV9	TRBJ1-1
CASSKEYNPGQGDGYTF	TRBV18	TRBJ1-2
CASSERGASTEAFF	TRBV6-1	TRBJ1-1
CAAERSTGIPEAFF	TRBV6-6	TRBJ1-1